These 6 T cell receptor beta chains came from one sample sequenced in a study of T cell responses to AZD1222 COVID-19 vaccine. Clones were sequenced by immunoSEQ multiplex PCR, and TCRdb holds only the in-frame ones, with some missing. Here the sample spans under 140,000 clones, 70% to 90% being singletons. Sequencing used peripheral blood, obtained on day 0 of AZD1222 vaccination. These receptors came from an adult in good health.

V is TRBV27 and J is TRBJ2-1, with 11 nucleotides matching TRBD1. The junction had 9 bases not matched to a gene; V was cut back by 5 bases and J by 3 bases. Looked up from germline, CDR1 is MNHEY and CDR2 is SMNVEV (reference sequence). This CDR3 has 17 amino acids. CDR3 amino acids: CASSRRTGTGGYNEQFF. CDR3 sequence (DNA): TGTGCCAGCAGTCGCCGCACCGGGACAGGGGGCTACAATGAGCAGTTCTTC.

The DNA of the CDR3 is TGTGCCAGTATTATCGGGACAGGGGGCCCCGGGGAGCTGTTTTTT. Residues: CASIIGTGGPGELFF. This chain uses TRBV19 with TRBJ2-2; the match to TRBD1 covers 12 bases. This CDR3 has 15 amino acids. Germline CDR1 LNHDA, CDR2 SQIVND (reference sequence). The V segment lost 7 bases and the J segment 6 bases; nucleotides outside the gene matches: 6. The whole variable domain, remainder taken from reference TRBV19 and TRBJ2-2, is DGGITQSPKYLFRKEGQNVTLSCEQNLNHDAMYWYRQDPGQGLRLIYYSQIVNDFQKGDIAEGYSVSREKKESFPLTVTSAQKNPTAFYLCASIIGTGGPGELFFGEGSRLTVL.

This chain links TRBV6-2 or TRBV6-3 with TRBJ1-2; D call uncertain. Deletions cut 5 bases from V and 6 bases from J, with 19 bases between. CDR1 and CDR2 (germline): MNHEY, SVGEGT. This CDR3 comprises 15 residues. For the CDR3, the DNA is TGTGCCAGCAGTGTACTACTTAGCGGTAGTGATGGCTACACCTTC. This sequence encodes CASSVLLSGSDGYTF.

This chain joins TRBV2 and TRBJ1-1; no definite D call. CDR1 and CDR2 from the germline V gene are SNHLY and FYNNEI. The CDR3 consists of 13 residues. V shed 4 bases and J shed 0 bases, with 6 bases lying between them. The CDR3 sequence is CASSAWVNTEAFF. CDR3 nucleotide sequence: TGTGCCAGCAGTGCGTGGGTGAACACTGAAGCTTTCTTT.

The V gene is TRBV18, the J gene TRBJ2-6, with 9 bases identical to TRBD1. CDR1 and CDR2 from the germline V gene are KGHSH and LQKENI. The CDR3 extends over 14 amino acids. With 8 bases clipped from V and 4 bases from J, the junction kept 3 bases outside the gene matches. This chain's CDR3 is CASLQGAGANVLTF. The CDR3 DNA sequence: TGTGCCAGCCTACAGGGGGCCGGGGCCAACGTCCTGACTTTC.

V gene TRBV14 combines with J gene TRBJ2-7; D possibly corresponds to TRBD2 (5 bases). Between the trimmed V and J ends, which lost 0 bases and 6 bases, there was a span of 21 bases. The germline V gene encodes CDR1 SGHDN and CDR2 FVKESK. The CDR3 sequence is 17 residues long. CDR3 in DNA: TGTGCCAGCAGCCAAGAGCGGGCTCGGATAAAAGTCTCCGAGCAGTACTTC. The encoded protein is CASSQERARIKVSEQYF.